The 10 T cell receptor beta chains listed next were all sequenced from one sample in a study of tumor-infiltrating lymphocytes in localized non-small cell lung cancer. Generated by immunoSEQ multiplex PCR, the TCRdb table keeps only in-frame clones and is missing some. The sample includes 15,000 to 20,000 clones, 60% to 85% of them seen just once. The sequenced sample consisted of lung tumor tissue. The source is a human donor with non-small cell lung cancer.

The chain uses TRBV23-1 and TRBJ2-7, with D tentatively TRBD1 or TRBD2 (6 bases each). TRBV23-1 carries the ORF label, with uncertain function. The length of the CDR3 is 18 residues. The V end was cut by 2 bases, the J end by 0 bases, with 20 bases between. The CDR3 nucleotides are TGCGCCAGCAGTCAAAGGCTCGGAGGGGGGCCGTTCTCCTACGAGCAGTACTTC. Encoded protein: CASSQRLGGGPFSYEQYF.

The rearrangement joins TRBV10-1 to TRBJ2-7; 12 bases are shared with TRBD1. CDR3 size: 17 residues. Trimming took 3 bases from V and 3 from J; bases not matched to a gene: 9. The germline gives CDR1 WNHNN, CDR2 SYGVQD (reference sequence). The DNA of the CDR3 is TGCGCCAGCAGTGACGGCGAAGGGACAGGGGGCTTCTACGAGCAGTACTTC. It is translated as CASSDGEGTGGFYEQYF.

The CDR3 loop is CASSSMGVVGRGNSPLHF. DNA for the CDR3: TGTGCCAGCAGCTCTATGGGGGTGGTGGGCCGGGGAAATTCACCCCTCCACTTT. V is TRBV11-2 and J is TRBJ1-6; possible D gene TRBD1, 5 bases. Trimming took 4 bases from V and 7 from J, leaving 23 bases between them. Germline CDR1 SGHAT, CDR2 FQNNGV. There are 18 residues in the CDR3. Using reference TRBV11-2 and TRBJ1-6 for the parts outside the CDR3, the full variable domain is EAGVAQSPRYKIIEKRQSVAFWCNPISGHATLYWYQQILGQGPKLLIQFQNNGVVDDSQLPKDRFSAERLKGVDSTLKIQPAKLEDSAVYLCASSSMGVVGRGNSPLHFGNGTRLTVT.

The genes are TRBV5-8 and TRBJ2-2; no clear D gene. The germline V gene encodes CDR1 SGHTS and CDR2 YDEGEE. There are 14 residues in the CDR3. Deletions cut 1 base from V and 3 bases from J, with 7 bases between. The CDR3: CASSLWSDTGELFF. The CDR3 bases are TGTGCCAGCAGCTTGTGGTCAGACACCGGGGAGCTGTTTTTT.

This rearrangement joins TRBV19 to TRBJ1-1, with a weak D call TRBD1 (5 bases). The V and J ends lost 4 bases and 1 base respectively, with 13 bases between them. The germline V gene has CDR1 LNHDA and CDR2 SQIVND (reference sequence). The CDR3 covers 15 residues. As DNA, the CDR3 is TGTGCCAGTAGTACCCCCTTCGGGGGGAACACTGAAGCTTTCTTT. Its translation is CASSTPFGGNTEAFF.

This clone was counted between two and nine times. The gene calls are TRBV20-1 and TRBJ2-7; D gene ambiguous. V gave up 2 bases and J gave up 6 bases, with 8 bases separating them. The germline V gene encodes CDR1 DFQATT and CDR2 SNEGSKA (reference sequence). This CDR3 contains 11 residues. The CDR3 spells CSARYDTEQYF. The CDR3 DNA is TGCAGTGCTAGATACGACACCGAGCAGTACTTC.

This clone was counted a few times. The rearrangement uses TRBV4-3 and TRBJ1-4; TRBD1 agrees at 9 bases. With V trimmed by 0 bases and J by 10 bases, 3 bases remained unmatched. The CDR3 loop spans 14 amino acids. In germline, CDR1 is LGHNA, CDR2 YSLEER. The CDR3 reads CASSQDGQGRKLFF. The CDR3 bases are TGCGCCAGCAGCCAAGATGGACAGGGGAGAAAACTGTTTTTT.

V and J are TRBV5-1 and TRBJ2-3; 8 bases are shared with TRBD2. V was clipped by 1 base and J by 4 bases; unmatched bases: 5. Germline V gene data show CDR1 as SGHRS and CDR2 as YFSETQ. The CDR3 has 15 amino acids. CDR3 region: CASSLNGGAPDTQYF. The CDR3 DNA reads TGCGCCAGCAGCTTGAACGGGGGGGCCCCAGATACGCAGTATTTT.

This chain links TRBV28 with TRBJ2-7, with 9 bases matching TRBD2. Germline V gives CDR1 MDHEN, CDR2 SYDVKM. V dropped 6 bases and J dropped 2; count of bases not matched to a gene: 8. The CDR3 runs 15 residues. CDR3 DNA: TGTGCCAGCAGGCCGACTAGCGGAGGTACCTACGAGCAGTACTTC. Protein product: CASRPTSGGTYEQYF.

The chain combines TRBV19 with TRBJ1-5; unclear D gene. CDR1 is LNHDA and CDR2 is SQIVND in the germline V gene (reference sequence). Between the trimmed V and J ends, which lost 5 bases and 3 bases, there was a span of 11 bases. This CDR3 is 14 amino acids long. In DNA form, the CDR3 reads TGTGCCAGTAGTGTCTTGGGCCTCAATCAGCCCCAGCATTTT. Its translation: CASSVLGLNQPQHF.